These 26 T cell receptor beta chains were sequenced from one sample in a study of T cell clonality in common variable immunodeficiency. TCRdb's table, derived via immunoSEQ multiplex PCR, lists solely in-frame clones and lacks some. This sample carries about 52,000 clones, none of them present only once. The sample consisted of peripheral blood mononuclear cells. The receptors were sampled from a person aged 18-70 years in good health.

This clone appeared many times. Coverage ceases 3 residues before the CDR3 finishes, and the germline J gene fills in the end. The chain is built from TRBV18 and TRBJ2-7, with a tentative D call TRBD1 (5 bases). This CDR3 has 13 residues. Per the germline V gene, CDR1 is KGHSH and CDR2 is LQKENI. Trimming shortened V by 5 bases and J by 0 bases, and 8 bases separated the two germline ends. CDR3 loop: CASSSDSSYEQYF. The CDR3 bases that were read are TGTGCCAGCTCATCCGACAGCTCCTACGAG.

This clone was recorded at least ten times. The CDR3 end is not reached by the read, which stops 3 residues before it; the germline J gene fills it in. The V call is TRBV7-6, the J call TRBJ2-3, with D unclear. The CDR3 covers 11 residues. Germline CDR1 reads SGHVS; CDR2 reads FNYEAQ. V was pared by 3 bases and J by 5 bases, with 3 bases between. The CDR3 spells CASSFRDTQYF. The DNA read from the CDR3 is TGTGCCAGCAGCTTTAGAGATACG.

This clone was seen ten or more times. The DNA ends 3 residues before the CDR3 does, and the rest of the CDR3 is filled in from the germline J gene. The rearrangement links TRBV7-9 to TRBJ1-6, with 8 bases fitting TRBD1. The CDR3 runs to 15 residues. CDR1 is SEHNR and CDR2 is FQNEAQ in the germline V gene (reference sequence). After removal of 1 base from V and 10 bases from J, the junction contained 6 bases not matched to a gene. The part of the CDR3 DNA that was read is TGTGCCAGCAGCTTAGAAACAGGGGGTAGGTCACCC. Its protein is CASSLETGGRSP. The complete CDR3 protein is CASSLETGGRSPLHF.

This clone was detected a few times. The read terminates 3 residues before the CDR3 end, so the remaining end is supplied by the germline J gene. The chain employs TRBV20-1 and TRBJ1-1; D remains ambiguous. CDR1 and CDR2 (germline): DFQATT, SNEGSKA (reference sequence). The CDR3 runs 13 residues. CDR3 sequence reads: CSAARSGLVGAFF. CDR3 DNA (partial): TGCAGTGCTGCCCGGAGTGGGCTCGTCGGA.

This clone was seen many times. The read finishes 3 residues shy of the CDR3 end, and the germline J gene is used to complete it. The chain is built from TRBV20-1 and TRBJ2-5; D gene unclear. Trimming cost V 5 bases and J 1 base, with 14 bases left between them. Germline V lookup: CDR1 DFQATT, CDR2 SNEGSKA (reference sequence). The CDR3 spans 14 residues. The sequenced part of the CDR3 DNA is TGCAGTGCTCCCACAACAGACCTCCAAGAGACC. The encoded protein is CSAPTTDLQET. The entire CDR3 reads CSAPTTDLQETQYF.

The sample holds many counts of this clone. The read terminates 3 residues before the CDR3 end, so the remaining end is supplied by the germline J gene. The rearrangement uses TRBV7-2 and TRBJ2-5, with D maybe TRBD1 (5 bases). CDR3 length: 14 residues. Trimming shortened V by 1 base and J by 5 bases, and 11 bases separated the two germline ends. The germline V gene has CDR1 SGHTA and CDR2 FQGNSA. CDR3 bases read: TGTGCCAGCAGCTTAGGGGGCCTGAGGGAGACC. Translating it yields CASSLGGLRET. The whole CDR3 protein is CASSLGGLRETQYF.

This clone was seen repeatedly, ten times or more. The CDR3 end falls 3 residues outside the read, so it is completed with the germline J gene. This chain joins TRBV11-2 and TRBJ2-5, with TRBD2 matching 13 bases. V was clipped by 5 bases and J by 5 bases; unmatched bases: 5. Looked up from germline, CDR1 is SGHAT and CDR2 is FQNNGV. The CDR3 sequence is 15 residues long. CDR3 residues: CASSRLAGGGETQYF. The part of the CDR3 DNA that was read is TGTGCCAGCAGCCGACTAGCGGGGGGCGGGGAGACC.

This clone turned up a few times. CDR3 loop: CASVAGSADTAFF. The CDR3 bases that were read are TGTGCCAGTGTGGCGGGGTCAGCAGATACG. The V and J genes are TRBV19 and TRBJ1-1; D unresolved. The read terminates 3 residues before the CDR3 end, so the remaining end is supplied by the germline J gene. This CDR3 spans 13 amino acids. In germline, CDR1 is LNHDA, CDR2 SQIVND (reference sequence).

This clone occurred many times. The read ends 3 residues shy of where the CDR3 ends; the end is completed using the germline J gene. V and J are TRBV30 and TRBJ2-4, with a weak D call TRBD2 (5 bases). Trimming took 2 bases from V and 7 from J, leaving 15 bases between them. CDR3 length: 14 residues. Germline-derived CDR1 and CDR2 are GTSNPN and SVGIG (reference sequence). Partial CDR3 DNA: TGTGCCTGGAGTAATGGACTGGGAGTGAACATT. Translating it yields CAWSNGLGVNI. The entire CDR3 protein reads CAWSNGLGVNIQYF. The full variable domain, in which reference TRBV30 and TRBJ2-4 provide the parts outside the CDR3, is SQTIHQWPATLVQPVGSPLSLECTVEGTSNPNLYWYRQAAGRGLQLLFYSVGIGQISSEVPQNLSASRPQDRQFILSSKKLLLSDSGFYLCAWSNGLGVNIQYFGAGTRLSVL.

This clone was seen many times. With the read ending 3 residues before the CDR3 end, the germline J gene is used to fill in that end. This rearrangement joins TRBV7-2 to TRBJ1-2, with TRBD1 matching 9 bases. The CDR3 consists of 15 residues. V lost 5 bases, J lost 6 bases, and 10 bases stayed unmatched. Per germline, CDR1 SGHTA and CDR2 FQGNSA. The CDR3 DNA, read in part, is TGTGCCAGCAGCCACCGGGACAGGGTGGGGAATGGC. Translating gives CASSHRDRVGNG. The whole CDR3 protein is CASSHRDRVGNGYTF.

This clone was seen at least ten times. The junction and the germline gene differ at one end; a read error may be behind it. The read ends 3 residues before the CDR3 terminus; that terminus is restored from the germline J gene. This sequence joins TRBV7-2 and TRBJ2-5; D might be TRBD2 (5 bases). Germline CDR1 reads SGHTA; CDR2 reads FQGNSA. The CDR3 consists of 15 residues. CDR3 DNA (partial): TGTGCCAGCAGCATAGCCCGGGAAGGCGGGGAGACC. This encodes CASSIAREGGET. The entire CDR3 sequence reads CASSIAREGGETQYF. Full variable domain (remainder filled in from reference TRBV7-2 and TRBJ2-5): GAGVSQSPSNKVTEKGKDVELRCDPISGHTALYWYRQSLGQGLEFLIYFQGNSAPDKSGLPSDRFSAERTGGSVSTLTIQRTQQEDSAVYLCASSIAREGGETQYFGPGTRLLVL.

This clone occurred a few times. The CDR3 goes on 3 residues after the read ends, and that part is filled in from the germline J gene. The chain employs TRBV7-9 and TRBJ2-3; tentatively, D is TRBD1 (7 bases). V was cut by 5 bases and J by 5 bases, with 11 bases left in between. CDR1 SEHNR and CDR2 FQNEAQ come from the germline V gene (reference sequence). The CDR3 contains 13 residues. CDR3: CASSRQGGDTQYF. CDR3 DNA (partial): TGTGCCAGCAGCCGACAGGGAGGAGATACG.

In its sample, this clone was seen many times. With the read ending 3 residues before the CDR3 end, the germline J gene is used to fill in that end. The rearrangement uses TRBV7-2 and TRBJ2-6; the D is unclear. CDR1 is SGHTA and CDR2 is FQGNSA in the germline V gene. The CDR3 contains 14 residues. V lost 3 bases, J lost 5 bases, and 8 bases lay in between. The sequenced CDR3 bases are TGTGCCAGCAGCTTTGCATCTAGGGCCAACGTC. Translated, it gives CASSFASRANV. The complete CDR3 protein is CASSFASRANVLTF. Combining the CDR3 with reference TRBV7-2 and TRBJ2-6 gives the whole variable domain GAGVSQSPSNKVTEKGKDVELRCDPISGHTALYWYRQSLGQGLEFLIYFQGNSAPDKSGLPSDRFSAERTGGSVSTLTIQRTQQEDSAVYLCASSFASRANVLTFGAGSRLTVL.

This clone was seen at least ten times. The observed sequence ends 3 residues before the CDR3 terminus, with the missing tail filled in from the germline J gene. This chain connects TRBV7-9 to TRBJ1-2; 7 bases align to TRBD1. CDR3 length equals 13 residues. Per germline, CDR1 SEHNR and CDR2 FQNEAQ (reference sequence). Partial CDR3 DNA: TGTGCCAGCAGCCCTGCAGGGGGTGAAAGC. It is translated as CASSPAGGES. The whole CDR3 reads CASSPAGGESYTF.

This clone has more than one count but fewer than ten. The CDR3 is cut off 3 residues early in the read; its end comes from the germline J gene. The rearrangement joins TRBV2 to TRBJ2-5, with 11 positions matching TRBD2. The CDR3 has 14 residues. The V gene end was trimmed by 5 bases and the J gene end by 4 bases; junction bases not matched to a gene: 3. Per germline, CDR1 SNHLY and CDR2 FYNNEI. The CDR3 loop is CASSPGTSGETQYF. CDR3 bases read: TGTGCCAGCAGTCCCGGGACTAGCGGAGAGACC.

This clone has ten or more counts. With the read ending 3 residues before the CDR3 end, the germline J gene is used to fill in that end. The rearrangement links TRBV19 to TRBJ1-3; D is unresolved. The CDR3 is 17 residues long. Trimming took 7 bases from V and 0 from J, leaving 19 bases between them. In germline, CDR1 is LNHDA, CDR2 SQIVND (reference sequence). The CDR3 protein is CASTPTAAKSSGNTIYF. The CDR3 DNA, read in part, is TGTGCCAGTACCCCGACCGCAGCGAAGAGCTCTGGAAACACC.

CDR3 bases read: TGTGCCAGCAGTGAAGTCCATAGCGGGAGTAGCTCCTACAATGAC. It yields the protein CASSEVHSGSSSYND. Given in full, the CDR3 is CASSEVHSGSSSYNDYTF. V usage is TRBV2 and J usage is TRBJ1-2; D not certain. The read comes to an end 3 residues before the CDR3 does, leaving the germline J gene to fill in the end. This CDR3 contains 18 residues. Germline CDR1 reads SNHLY; CDR2 reads FYNNEI.

This clone was found many times. The missing CDR3 end, 3 residues past where the read stops, is filled in from the germline J gene. This rearrangement joins TRBV18 to TRBJ2-5; D might be TRBD2 (5 bases). This CDR3 has 13 residues. Trimming cost V 6 bases and J 0 bases, with 8 bases left between them. The germline V gene has CDR1 KGHSH and CDR2 LQKENI. Incomplete CDR3 DNA: TGTGCCAGCTCGAGGGCTAACCAAGAGACC. It translates to CASSRANQET. The full CDR3 protein reads CASSRANQETQYF.

This clone was counted between two and nine times. Sequencing ends 3 residues short of the CDR3 end; the germline J gene provides the rest. The rearrangement links TRBV19 to TRBJ2-5, with D possibly TRBD1 on 6 matching bases. The CDR3 spans 14 residues. Trimming stripped 4 bases from V and 0 bases from J, with 9 bases between. The germline V gene has CDR1 LNHDA and CDR2 SQIVND (reference sequence). The CDR3 bases that were read are TGTGCCAGTAGTAGCGGACAGTACCAAGAGACC. Translated: CASSSGQYQET. The whole CDR3 region reads CASSSGQYQETQYF.

As for this clone: The read terminates 3 residues ahead of where the CDR3 ends, so the germline J gene completes it. This chain links TRBV6-1 with TRBJ1-5, with D hard to call. Trimming took off 3 bases at V and 4 bases at J, with 4 bases between the two ends. CDR3 length: 12 residues. The germline CDR1 and CDR2 sequences are MNHNS and SASEGT. The part of the CDR3 DNA that was read is TGTGCCAGCAGTGACAGTAATCAGCCC. The encoded protein is CASSDSNQP. The entire CDR3 sequence reads CASSDSNQPQHF.

The sample holds many counts of this clone. The read comes to an end 3 residues before the CDR3 does, leaving the germline J gene to fill in the end. The chain combines TRBV18 with TRBJ2-3; 12 positions agree with TRBD2. The germline V gene encodes CDR1 KGHSH and CDR2 LQKENI. V was clipped by 4 bases and J by 0 bases; unmatched bases: 2. There are 16 residues in the CDR3. This chain's CDR3 is CASSLGTSGSTDTQYF. The part of the CDR3 DNA that was read is TGTGCCAGCTCACTCGGGACTAGCGGGAGCACAGATACG.

This clone was detected many times. The read finishes 3 residues shy of the CDR3 end, and the germline J gene is used to complete it. The chain is built from TRBV7-3 and TRBJ1-2; weak D call: TRBD1 (5 bases). V dropped 4 bases and J dropped 4 bases, with 10 bases sitting between them. CDR3 length: 13 amino acids. CDR1 is SGHTA and CDR2 is FQGTGA in the germline V gene. The sequenced part of the CDR3 DNA is TGTGCCAGCAGCTCGGGGGACGGCTATGGC. Translating it yields CASSSGDGYG. The complete CDR3 reads CASSSGDGYGYTF.

This clone showed up many times. The CDR3 end is not reached by the read, which stops 3 residues before it; the germline J gene fills it in. This rearrangement joins TRBV29-1 to TRBJ2-7; D is uncertain. The CDR3 consists of 11 residues. Germline V gene sequence: CDR1 SQVTM, CDR2 ANQGSEA. Trimming removed 4 bases from V and 5 bases from J, with 9 bases in between. The part of the CDR3 DNA that was read is TGCAGCGTTGGGCCCGTAAACGAG. This encodes CSVGPVNE. The whole CDR3 protein is CSVGPVNEQYF.

This clone was detected many times. The CDR3 end falls 3 residues outside the read, so it is completed with the germline J gene. The rearrangement joins TRBV6-2 or TRBV6-3 to TRBJ2-1; D possibly corresponds to TRBD2 (6 bases). The germline V and J ends were trimmed by 2 bases and 4 bases, with 12 bases remaining between them. The CDR3 runs to 15 residues. Looked up from germline, CDR1 is MNHEY and CDR2 is SVGEGT. CDR3 DNA (partial): TGTGCCAGCAGTTACCTCGGACTACTTTACAATGAG. Its protein product is CASSYLGLLYNE. The whole CDR3 region reads CASSYLGLLYNEQFF.

This clone has ten or more counts. The sequenced fragment ends 3 residues before the CDR3 boundary, so the rest is inferred from the germline J gene. The rearrangement joins TRBV2 to TRBJ2-2, with D possibly being TRBD2 (5 bases). This CDR3 is built from 14 residues. Germline values: CDR1 SNHLY, CDR2 FYNNEI. The V end lost 6 bases, the J end lost 7 bases, and 15 bases lay between the germline ends. The CDR3 region is CASRPLDGLGELFF. The CDR3 DNA, read in part, is TGTGCCAGCAGACCACTAGACGGACTCGGGGAG.

This clone came up many times. The CDR3 end falls 3 residues outside the read, so it is completed with the germline J gene. The J gene is TRBJ1-5, the V gene TRBV29-1, with D possibly matching TRBD1 (6 bases). The CDR3 contains 13 residues. Trimming stripped 7 bases from V and 9 bases from J, with 19 bases between. Germline values: CDR1 SQVTM, CDR2 ANQGSEA. The part of the CDR3 DNA that was read is TGCAGCGCCGCCACAGGGTCGGAAGGGCCC. The encoded protein is CSAATGSEGP. The full CDR3 sequence reads CSAATGSEGPQHF.